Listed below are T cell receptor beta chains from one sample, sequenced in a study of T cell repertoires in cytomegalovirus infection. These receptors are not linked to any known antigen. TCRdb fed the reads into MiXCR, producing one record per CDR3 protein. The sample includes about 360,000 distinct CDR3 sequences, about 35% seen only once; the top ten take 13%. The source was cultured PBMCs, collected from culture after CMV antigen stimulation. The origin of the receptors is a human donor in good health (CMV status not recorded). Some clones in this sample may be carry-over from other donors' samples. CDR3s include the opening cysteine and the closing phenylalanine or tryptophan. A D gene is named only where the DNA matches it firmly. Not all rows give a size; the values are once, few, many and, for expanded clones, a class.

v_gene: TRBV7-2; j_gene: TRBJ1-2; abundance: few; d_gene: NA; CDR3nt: TGTGCCAGCAGGTTAAGGTCGGACTATGGCTACACCTTC; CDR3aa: CASRLRSDYGYTF
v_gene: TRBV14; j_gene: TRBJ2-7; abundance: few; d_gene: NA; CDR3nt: TGTGCCAGCAGCCAACTGGGAACCTACGAGCAGTACTTC; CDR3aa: CASSQLGTYEQYF
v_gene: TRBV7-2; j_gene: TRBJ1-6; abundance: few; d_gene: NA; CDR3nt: TGTGCCAGCAGCTTTTATCAGACTAATTCACCCCTCCACTTT; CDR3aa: CASSFYQTNSPLHF
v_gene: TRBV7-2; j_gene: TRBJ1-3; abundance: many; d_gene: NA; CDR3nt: TGTGCCAGCAGCCCAGGGTCTGGAAACACCATATATTTT; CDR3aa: CASSPGSGNTIYF
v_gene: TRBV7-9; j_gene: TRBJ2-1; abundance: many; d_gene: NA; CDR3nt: TGTGCCAGCAGCTTAGTAAGCCATGAGCAGTTCTTC; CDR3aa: CASSLVSHEQFF
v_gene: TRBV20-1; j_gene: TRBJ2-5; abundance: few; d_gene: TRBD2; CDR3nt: TGCAGTGCTAGAGTCACTAGCGGGAGAGGAGAGACCCAGTACTTC; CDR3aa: CSARVTSGRGETQYF
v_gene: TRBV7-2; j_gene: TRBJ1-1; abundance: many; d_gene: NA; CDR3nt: TGTGCCAGCAGCTTAGTGGGGATTGGGGCAAGAGCTTTCTTT; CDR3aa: CASSLVGIGARAFF
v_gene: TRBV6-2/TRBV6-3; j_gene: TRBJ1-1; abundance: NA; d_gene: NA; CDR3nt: TGTGCCAGCATTAAAGGGTACACTGAAGCTTTCTTT; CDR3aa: CASIKGYTEAFF
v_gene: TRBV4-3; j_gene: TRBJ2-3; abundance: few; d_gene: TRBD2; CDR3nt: TGCGCCAGCAGCCTCGGCGGGGGGTCTACTAGCACAGATACGCAGTATTTT; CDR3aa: CASSLGGGSTSTDTQYF
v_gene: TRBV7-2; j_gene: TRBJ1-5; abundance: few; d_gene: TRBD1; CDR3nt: TGTGCCAGCAGCTCCGGACAGGGTGTTCAGCCCCAGCATTTT; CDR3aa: CASSSGQGVQPQHF
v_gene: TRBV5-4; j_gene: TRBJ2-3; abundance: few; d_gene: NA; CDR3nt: TGTGCCAGCAGCGCACAGGGATGGGATACGCAGTATTTT; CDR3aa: CASSAQGWDTQYF
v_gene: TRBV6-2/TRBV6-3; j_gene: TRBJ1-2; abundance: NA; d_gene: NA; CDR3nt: TGTGCCAGCACCTGGACAGCGGTCGTTGGGTATGGCTACACCTTC; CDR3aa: CASTWTAVVGYGYTF
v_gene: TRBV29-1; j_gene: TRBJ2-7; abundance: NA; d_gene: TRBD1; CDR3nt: TGCAGCGTTGGTGTCTTGACAGGGTACGAGCAGTACTTC; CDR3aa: CSVGVLTGYEQYF
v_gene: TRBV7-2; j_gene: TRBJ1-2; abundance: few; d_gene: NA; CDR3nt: TGTGCCAGCAGCTCATACACAGGGATATCTAACTATGGCTACACCTTC; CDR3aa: CASSSYTGISNYGYTF
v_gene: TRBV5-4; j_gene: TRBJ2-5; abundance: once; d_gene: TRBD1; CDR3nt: TGTGCCAGCAGCTCCCGGACCCGGACAGGGATGGGGGAGACCCAGTACTTC; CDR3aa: CASSSRTRTGMGETQYF
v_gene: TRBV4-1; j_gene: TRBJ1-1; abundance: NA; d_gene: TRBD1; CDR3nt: TGCGCCAGCAGCCAAGAGGACAGGGGATTTGACGACACTGAAGCTTTCTTT; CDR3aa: CASSQEDRGFDDTEAFF
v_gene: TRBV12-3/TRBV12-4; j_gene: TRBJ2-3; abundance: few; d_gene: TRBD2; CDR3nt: TGTGCCAGCAGTCCGGGACTAGCGCACGCAGATACGCAGTATTTT; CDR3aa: CASSPGLAHADTQYF
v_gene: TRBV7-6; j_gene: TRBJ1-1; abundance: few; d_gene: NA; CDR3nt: TGTGCCAGCAGCTCCAGGGGTGCCGCAGCTTTCTTT; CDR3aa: CASSSRGAAAFF
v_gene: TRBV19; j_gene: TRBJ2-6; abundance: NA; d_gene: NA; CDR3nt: TGTGCCAGTAGGGAGAGCTCTGGGGCCAACGTCCTGACTTTC; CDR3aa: CASRESSGANVLTF
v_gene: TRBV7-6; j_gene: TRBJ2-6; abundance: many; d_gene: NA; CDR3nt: TGTGCCAGCAGCTTAGAGGGGTTTGGGGCCAACGTCCTGACTTTC; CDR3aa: CASSLEGFGANVLTF
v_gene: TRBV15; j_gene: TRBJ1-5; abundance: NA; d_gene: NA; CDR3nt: TGTGCCACCAGCAGAGGGGTTACAACCAACCAGCCCCAGCATTTT; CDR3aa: CATSRGVTTNQPQHF
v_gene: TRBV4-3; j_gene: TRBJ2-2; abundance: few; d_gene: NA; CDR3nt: TGCGCCAGCAGCCAGGGAACCTTGGGCCCAAGGGCCGGGGAGCTGTTTTTT; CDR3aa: CASSQGTLGPRAGELFF
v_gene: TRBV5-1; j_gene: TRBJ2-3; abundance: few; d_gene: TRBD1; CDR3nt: TGCGCCAGCAGCTCGGGACAGACCACAGATACGCAGTATTTT; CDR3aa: CASSSGQTTDTQYF
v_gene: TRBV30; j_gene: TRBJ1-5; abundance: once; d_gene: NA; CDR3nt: TGTGCCTGGAGTGGACGGAACGATCAGCCCCAGCATTTT; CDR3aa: CAWSGRNDQPQHF
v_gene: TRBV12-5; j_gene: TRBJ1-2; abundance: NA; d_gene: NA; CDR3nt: TGTGCTAGTGGTTTGCCCGCCCTAGAGGGCCGATATGGCTACACCTTC; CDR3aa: CASGLPALEGRYGYTF
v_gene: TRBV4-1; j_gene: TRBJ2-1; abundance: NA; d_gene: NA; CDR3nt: TGCGCCAGCAGCCAAGATAATAGCTTAGGGGTGAGTCAGTTCTTC; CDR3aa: CASSQDNSLGVSQFF
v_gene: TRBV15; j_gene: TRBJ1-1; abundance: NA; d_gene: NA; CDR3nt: TGTGCCACCAGCAGACCCCGGGGGCAGAACACTGAAGCTTTCTTT; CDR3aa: CATSRPRGQNTEAFF
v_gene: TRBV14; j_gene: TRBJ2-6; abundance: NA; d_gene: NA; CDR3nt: TGTGCCAGCAGCCAAGATGTAGTCGGCTTCCTTTGGGGGGCCAACGTCCTGACTTTC; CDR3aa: CASSQDVVGFLWGANVLTF